This T cell receptor (beta chain) was recorded in a study of blood T cells in healthy people across ages. Through a sample-barcoded 5' primer and a J-beta primer mix, a second PCR was run for roughly 7 to 12 cycles. TCRdb reanalysed the 5' RACE reads using MiXCR and keeps one entry per CDR3 protein. This table holds 850,000 to 1,100,000 distinct CDR3 sequences, less than 45% found once. Material for sequencing was blood. The sequence was collected from a man between 18 and 35 years old in good health.

CDR3 DNA: TGCAGTGCGGAGACCGGGACAGCAATTCAAGAGACCCAGTACTTC. Translation gives CSAETGTAIQETQYF. The gene calls are TRBV20-1 and TRBJ2-5; 7 bases align to TRBD1. Trimming cost V 6 bases and J 2 bases; bases outside gene matches: 12. CDR1 is DFQATT and CDR2 is SNEGSKA in the germline V gene (reference sequence). This CDR3 spans 15 amino acids.